The 27 T cell receptor beta chains below were found in one sample sequenced in a study of T cells in Graves' hyperthyroidism and ophthalmopathy. RNA transcripts gave rise to amplified TCR beta CDR3 regions. An initial round of RT-PCR targeting the TCR CDR3 relied on the HTBI primer set. TCRdb re-analysed the multiplex PCR reads in MiXCR, keeping a single row per CDR3 protein. The data show hundreds of thousands of distinct CDR3 sequences, with roughly 40% seen just once and about 8.9% held by the top ten. Source material: blood. The receptors here all came from a man between 18 and 35 years old with Graves' hyperthyroidism.

This clonotype was counted many times. The chain uses TRBV29-1 and TRBJ1-4, with D possibly matching TRBD1 (5 bases). This CDR3 comprises 10 residues. V was clipped by 7 bases and J by 9 bases, with 9 bases between them. Germline V gene data show CDR1 as SQVTM and CDR2 as ANQGSEA. CDR3 in amino acids: CSAGDQKLFF. In DNA, the CDR3 is TGCAGCGCCGGGGACCAAAAACTGTTTTTT.

The table lists this clonotype with many counts. The V call is TRBV10-2, the J call TRBJ2-7; unclear D gene. CDR1 and CDR2 from the germline V gene are WSHSY and SAAADI. V was pared by 0 bases and J by 0 bases, with 9 bases between. The CDR3 is 15 residues long. Here the CDR3 reads CASSESDLSSYEQYF. The CDR3 DNA reads TGCGCCAGCAGTGAGTCGGATCTGAGCTCCTACGAGCAGTACTTC.

This clonotype was seen many times. The chain carries TRBV10-2 and TRBJ1-6, with D perhaps TRBD1 (6 bases). V lost 6 bases to trimming and J lost 5 bases, with 11 bases between them. Germline CDR1 is WSHSY and CDR2 is SAAADI. The CDR3 is made up of 14 amino acids. The CDR3 loop reads CASRLDSNNSPLHF. The CDR3 DNA is TGCGCCAGCAGATTGGACAGTAATAATTCACCCCTCCACTTT.

This clonotype has a count of ten or more. V usage is TRBV15 and J usage is TRBJ2-2; possible D gene TRBD1, 5 bases. Trimming removed 0 bases at V and 4 bases at J, with 12 bases between. Germline V CDR1 and CDR2: LNHNV, YYDKDF (reference sequence). The CDR3 is 16 residues long. In DNA, the CDR3 is TGTGCCACCAGCAGAGAAGGGGCCATCGGCACCGGGGAGCTGTTTTTT. Its translation is CATSREGAIGTGELFF. Full variable domain (outside the CDR3, taken from reference TRBV15 and TRBJ2-2): DAMVIQNPRYQVTQFGKPVTLSCSQTLNHNVMYWYQQKSSQAPKLLFHYYDKDFNNEADTPDNFQSRRPNTSFCFLDIRSPGLGDTAMYLCATSREGAIGTGELFFGEGSRLTVL.

This clonotype was counted ten times or more. This rearrangement joins TRBV2 to TRBJ1-2; 9 bases are shared with TRBD1. Germline-derived CDR1 and CDR2 are SNHLY and FYNNEI. Germline trimming cut 5 bases from V and 4 bases from J; bases unmatched to any gene: 5. This CDR3 has 14 amino acids. The CDR3 DNA sequence: TGTGCCAGCAGTCCCGGGACAGGGATCTATGGCTACACCTTC. The encoded protein is CASSPGTGIYGYTF.

The V and J genes are TRBV2 and TRBJ2-7, with 7 bases that match TRBD1. From germline, CDR1 is SNHLY and CDR2 FYNNEI. Unmatched junction bases numbered 5, after V lost 8 bases and J lost 4 bases. The CDR3 is made up of 12 amino acids. CDR3 nucleotide sequence: TGTGCCAGCTTAGACAGGGATTACGAGCAGTACTTC. Protein: CASLDRDYEQYF.

J is TRBJ1-2 and V is TRBV11-2; D is uncertain. The CDR3 spans 13 residues. Germline V gives CDR1 SGHAT, CDR2 FQNNGV. Trimming removed 2 bases from V and 4 bases from J, with 8 bases in between. The CDR3 loop is CASSLRGIYGYTF. DNA of the CDR3: TGTGCCAGCAGCTTAAGAGGGATCTATGGCTACACCTTC.

This clonotype was seen repeatedly, ten times or more. The chain is built from TRBV2 and TRBJ1-5, with D possibly TRBD1 on 5 matching bases. V gave up 2 bases and J gave up 4 bases, with 9 bases separating them. Per the germline V gene, CDR1 is SNHLY and CDR2 is FYNNEI. This CDR3 region has 14 residues. This chain's CDR3 is CASSEQGSNQPQHF. CDR3 DNA: TGTGCCAGCAGTGAACAGGGATCAAATCAGCCCCAGCATTTT.

This clonotype was seen repeatedly, ten times or more. The chain is built from TRBV12-3 or TRBV12-4 and TRBJ2-7; D unresolved. The V end lost 3 bases, the J end lost 4 bases, and 10 bases lay between the germline ends. The CDR3 extends over 13 amino acids. The CDR3 DNA reads TGTGCCAGCAGTTTGGAAGCCGTGTACGAGCAGTACTTC. Its translation is CASSLEAVYEQYF.

The J gene is TRBJ2-7, the V gene TRBV20-1, with D possibly matching TRBD2 (5 bases). The ends were cut back, 6 bases at V and 3 bases at J, with 21 bases in the middle. The length of the CDR3 is 15 residues. Germline values: CDR1 DFQATT, CDR2 SNEGSKA (reference sequence). CDR3 nucleotides: TGCAGTGCCCTGGGTTCGAGGGCCATCCGCTACGAGCAGTACTTC. It is translated as CSALGSRAIRYEQYF.

The rearrangement links TRBV15 to TRBJ1-1; D may be TRBD1 (5 bases). Trimming pared 4 bases from V and 1 base from J, leaving 13 bases between. Germline values: CDR1 LNHNV, CDR2 YYDKDF (reference sequence). The CDR3 loop spans 15 amino acids. Here the CDR3 reads CATSTRQTPNTEAFF. The CDR3, as DNA: TGTGCCACCAGCACACGACAGACCCCGAACACTGAAGCTTTCTTT.

This clonotype was recorded at least ten times. The chain uses TRBV7-9 and TRBJ2-6; no definite D call. The germline gives CDR1 SEHNR, CDR2 FQNEAQ (reference sequence). Trimming took off 2 bases at V and 0 bases at J, with 5 bases between the two ends. This CDR3 contains 15 residues. The CDR3 loop is CASSLRLSGANVLTF. The CDR3 nucleotides read TGTGCCAGCAGCTTAAGGCTCTCTGGGGCCAACGTCCTGACTTTC.

A few counts support this clonotype. This sequence joins TRBV12-3 or TRBV12-4 and TRBJ1-5; D remains ambiguous. Trimming pared 6 bases from V and 3 bases from J, leaving 9 bases between. This CDR3 region has 13 residues. The CDR3 nucleotides read TGTGCCAGCAGACAGAGGGACAATCAGCCCCAGCATTTT. As protein: CASRQRDNQPQHF.

The chain has TRBV29-1 and TRBJ1-2, with TRBD1 matching 10 bases. Germline V lookup: CDR1 SQVTM, CDR2 ANQGSEA. This CDR3 contains 12 residues. The ends lost 7 bases at V and 7 bases at J; junction bases unmatched: 6. This CDR3 is CSAGTGVRGYTF. CDR3 nucleotide sequence: TGCAGCGCCGGGACAGGGGTCCGTGGCTACACCTTC. The full variable domain, completed using reference TRBV29-1 and TRBJ1-2, is SAVISQKPSRDICQRGTSLTIQCQVDSQVTMMFWYRQQPGQSLTLIATANQGSEATYESGFVIDKFPISRPNLTFSTLTVSNMSPEDSSIYLCSAGTGVRGYTFGSGTRLTVV.

This clonotype turned up a few times. The rearrangement uses TRBV6-5 and TRBJ1-2, with TRBD1 matching 9 bases. V shed 1 base, J shed 1 base, and the junction held 1 base outside the gene matches. CDR3 length: 15 amino acids. The germline V gene has CDR1 MNHEY and CDR2 SVGAGI. Here the CDR3 reads CASSYWDRVNYGYTF. DNA of the CDR3: TGTGCCAGCAGTTACTGGGACAGGGTTAACTATGGCTACACCTTC.

The V and J genes are TRBV7-4 and TRBJ2-2; 7 bases agree with TRBD1. Germline CDR1 SGHVT, CDR2 SQSDAQ. This CDR3 has 15 residues. V shed 2 bases and J 4 bases; nucleotides not matched to a gene: 4. For the CDR3, the DNA is TGTGCCAGCAGCTTACCGGGACAGTCCACCGGGGAGCTGTTTTTT. Protein: CASSLPGQSTGELFF.

CDR3 residues: CASSPRRRVGNTIYF. Here the CDR3 DNA reads TGTGCCAGCAGCCCCCGCCGACGGGTTGGAAACACCATATATTTT. The rearrangement links TRBV11-2 to TRBJ1-3; no firm D call. The CDR3 consists of 15 residues. Trimming shortened V by 5 bases and J by 3 bases, and 14 bases separated the two germline ends. Germline V gene data show CDR1 as SGHAT and CDR2 as FQNNGV.

The table lists this clonotype with many counts. The gene calls are TRBV10-3 and TRBJ2-5, with a weak D call TRBD1 (5 bases). The V and J ends lost 5 bases and 3 bases respectively, with 10 bases between them. The length of the CDR3 is 13 residues. Germline V CDR1 and CDR2: ENHRY, SYGVKD. CDR3 sequence: CAISRGVEETQYF. For the CDR3, the DNA is TGTGCCATCAGTAGGGGCGTGGAAGAGACCCAGTACTTC.

The chain joins TRBV4-1 to TRBJ1-4; D gene unclear. This CDR3 contains 16 residues. Per the germline V gene, CDR1 is MGHRA and CDR2 is YSYEKL. The V end was cut by 2 bases, the J end by 7 bases, with 17 bases between. The DNA of the CDR3 is TGCGCCAGCAGCCAACCTCCTTCCGGACGACGTGAAAAACTGTTTTTT. This translates into CASSQPPSGRREKLFF.

The rearrangement uses TRBV7-8 and TRBJ2-5; the D gene could be TRBD1 or TRBD2 (5 bases each). Trimming pared 8 bases from V and 13 bases from J, leaving 20 bases between. The CDR3 sequence is 12 residues long. Germline V CDR1 and CDR2: SGHVS, FQNEAQ. Here the CDR3 reads CASSPEGAGTYF. In nucleotides, the CDR3 is TGTGCCAGCTCACCAGAGGGTGCAGGGACGTACTTC.

Many counts were recorded for this clonotype. This chain links TRBV29-1 with TRBJ1-4; D gene unclear. V was pared by 7 bases and J by 8 bases, with 17 bases between. Germline V CDR1 and CDR2: SQVTM, ANQGSEA. The CDR3 runs 13 residues. CDR3 amino acids: CSGKEGLREKLFF. Written as DNA, the CDR3 is TGCAGCGGAAAGGAGGGTCTTAGGGAAAAACTGTTTTTT.

This clonotype was picked up many times. V usage is TRBV2 and J usage is TRBJ1-1, with D uncertain. The V gene's germline CDR1 is SNHLY and CDR2 FYNNEI. The V end lost 5 bases, the J end lost 4 bases, and 11 bases lay between the germline ends. This CDR3 comprises 13 residues. CDR3 sequence (DNA): TGTGCCAGCAGTTCTCTCAAGGTCACTGAAGCTTTCTTT. Translating gives CASSSLKVTEAFF.

This clonotype was observed a handful of times. An end of the junction differs from the germline gene, which may be a read error. The chain couples TRBV7-9 to TRBJ1-6; a weak D match, TRBD1 (6 bases). CDR3 length equals 15 residues. From germline, CDR1 is SEHNR and CDR2 FQNEAQ (reference sequence). CDR3 in amino acids: CASSRTDGGNSPLHF. DNA for the CDR3: TGCGCCAGCAGCCGGACGGACGGGGGCAACTCACCCCTCCACTTT.

The CDR3 loop is CASSLSVRAWYEQYF. The CDR3 nucleotides are TGTGCCAGCAGTTTATCGGTCAGGGCATGGTACGAGCAGTACTTC. J is TRBJ2-7 and V is TRBV7-2; maybe TRBD1 (5 bases). CDR3 length: 15 amino acids. Trimming shortened V by 6 bases and J by 4 bases, and 19 bases separated the two germline ends. Germline values: CDR1 SGHTA, CDR2 FQGNSA. The full variable domain, with the rest looked up from reference TRBV7-2 and TRBJ2-7, is GAGVSQSPSNKVTEKGKDVELRCDPISGHTALYWYRQSLGQGLEFLIYFQGNSAPDKSGLPSDRFSAERTGGSVSTLTIQRTQQEDSAVYLCASSLSVRAWYEQYFGPGTRLTVT.

The chain employs TRBV7-2 and TRBJ2-7; D is possibly TRBD2 (5 bases). There are 14 residues in the CDR3. Trimming pared 6 bases from V and 3 bases from J, leaving 15 bases between. The germline V gene encodes CDR1 SGHTA and CDR2 FQGNSA. CDR3 amino acids: CASRVEAAFYEQYF. The CDR3, as DNA: TGTGCCAGCAGAGTGGAGGCAGCTTTCTACGAGCAGTACTTC.

The J gene is TRBJ2-5, the V gene TRBV6-5; perhaps TRBD2 as D (6 bases). Per the germline V gene, CDR1 is MNHEY and CDR2 is SVGAGI. V shed 2 bases and J shed 4 bases, with 11 bases lying between them. The CDR3 is 14 residues long. CDR3 nucleotide sequence: TGTGCCAGCAGTTACGGGTTGGGGGGAGAGACCCAGTACTTC. This translates into CASSYGLGGETQYF.

At least ten counts were recorded for this clonotype. The J gene is TRBJ1-4, the V gene TRBV15; 8 nucleotides align to TRBD1. CDR3 length: 18 amino acids. V was pared by 0 bases and J by 7 bases, with 13 bases of the junction left unmatched. Germline CDR1 is LNHNV and CDR2 is YYDKDF (reference sequence). The CDR3 here is CATSRDRGPIWNGEKLFF. For the CDR3, the DNA is TGTGCCACCAGCAGAGACAGGGGGCCAATTTGGAACGGTGAAAAACTGTTTTTT.